This T cell receptor (beta chain) was identified in a study of cytomegalovirus exposure and HLA in healthy donors. This PCR relied on a set of 60 Vbeta primers and 13 Jbeta primers. Assay: immunoSEQ multiplex PCR; the TCRdb copy retains only in-frame clones and omits some. Of 150,000 or so clones listed, approximately 78% are singletons. This CDR3 has 14 amino acids. The V end lost 4 bases, the J end lost 1 base, and 9 bases lay between the germline ends. Germline CDR1 and CDR2: MRHNA and SNTAGT. The specimen sequenced was PBMCs. The chain joins TRBV6-4 to TRBJ2-3; the D gene is possibly TRBD1 (5 bases). This TCR came from a woman younger than 30 in good health and CMV-seronegative. CDR3 in amino acids: CASSATGGTDTQYF. In DNA form, the CDR3 reads TGTGCCAGCAGTGCAACAGGAGGCACAGATACGCAGTATTTT.